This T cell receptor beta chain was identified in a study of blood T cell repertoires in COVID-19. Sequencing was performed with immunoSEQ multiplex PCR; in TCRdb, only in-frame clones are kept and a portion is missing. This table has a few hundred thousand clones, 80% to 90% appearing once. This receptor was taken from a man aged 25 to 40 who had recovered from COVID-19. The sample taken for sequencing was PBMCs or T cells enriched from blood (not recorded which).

As DNA, the CDR3 is TGCAGCGGACGACTAGCGGGAGACATCACCGGGGAGCTGTTTTTT. This encodes CSGRLAGDITGELFF. J is TRBJ2-2 and V is TRBV29-1, with 12 bases identical to TRBD2. V dropped 7 bases and J dropped 4; count of bases not matched to a gene: 7. The germline gives CDR1 SQVTM, CDR2 ANQGSEA. The CDR3 is made up of 15 amino acids.